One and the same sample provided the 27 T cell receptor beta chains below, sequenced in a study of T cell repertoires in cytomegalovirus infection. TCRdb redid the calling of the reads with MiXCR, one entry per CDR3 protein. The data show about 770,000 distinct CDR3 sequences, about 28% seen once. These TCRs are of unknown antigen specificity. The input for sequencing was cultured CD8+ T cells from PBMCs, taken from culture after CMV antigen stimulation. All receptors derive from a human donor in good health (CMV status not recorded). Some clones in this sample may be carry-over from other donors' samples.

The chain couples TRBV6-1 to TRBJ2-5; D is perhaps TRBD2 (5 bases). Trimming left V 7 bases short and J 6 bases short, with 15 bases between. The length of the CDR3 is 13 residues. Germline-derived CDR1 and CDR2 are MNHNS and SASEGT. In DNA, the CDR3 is TGTGCCAGCACCGCGGGTTCCAGACAGACCCAGTACTTC. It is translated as CASTAGSRQTQYF.

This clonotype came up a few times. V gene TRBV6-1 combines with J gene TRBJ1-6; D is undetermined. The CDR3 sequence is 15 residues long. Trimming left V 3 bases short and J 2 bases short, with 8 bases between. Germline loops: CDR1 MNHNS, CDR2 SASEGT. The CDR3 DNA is TGTGCCAGCAGTGACTTAATAGCCTATAATTCACCCCTCCACTTT. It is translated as CASSDLIAYNSPLHF.

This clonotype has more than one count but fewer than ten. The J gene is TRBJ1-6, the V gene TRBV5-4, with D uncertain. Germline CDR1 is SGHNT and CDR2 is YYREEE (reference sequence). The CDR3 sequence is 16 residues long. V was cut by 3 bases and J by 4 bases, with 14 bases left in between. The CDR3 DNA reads TGTGCCAGCAGCTGGCGCGGCGGAGATTATAATTCACCCCTCCACTTT. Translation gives CASSWRGGDYNSPLHF.

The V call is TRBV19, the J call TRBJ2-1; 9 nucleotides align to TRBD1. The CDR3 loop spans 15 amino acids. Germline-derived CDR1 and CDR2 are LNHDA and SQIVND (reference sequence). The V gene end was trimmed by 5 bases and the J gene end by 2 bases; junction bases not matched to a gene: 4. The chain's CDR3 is CASSWTGDAYNEQFF. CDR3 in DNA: TGTGCCAGTAGTTGGACAGGGGACGCCTACAATGAGCAGTTCTTC.

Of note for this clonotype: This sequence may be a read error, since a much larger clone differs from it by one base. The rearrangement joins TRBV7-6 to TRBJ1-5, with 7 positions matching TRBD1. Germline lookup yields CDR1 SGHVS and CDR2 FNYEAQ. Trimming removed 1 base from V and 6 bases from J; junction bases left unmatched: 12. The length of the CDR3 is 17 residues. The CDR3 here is CASSLVGVRGGIQPQHF. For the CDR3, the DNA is TGTGCCAGCAGCTTAGTAGGTGTTCGAGGGGGCATTCAGCCCCAGCATTTT.

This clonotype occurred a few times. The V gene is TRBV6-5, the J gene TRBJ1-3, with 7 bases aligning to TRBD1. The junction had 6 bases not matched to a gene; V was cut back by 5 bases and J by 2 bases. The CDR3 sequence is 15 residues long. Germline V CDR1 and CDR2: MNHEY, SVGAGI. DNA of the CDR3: TGTGCCAGCAGTGGATGGACAGGAGCTGGAAACACCATATATTTT. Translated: CASSGWTGAGNTIYF.

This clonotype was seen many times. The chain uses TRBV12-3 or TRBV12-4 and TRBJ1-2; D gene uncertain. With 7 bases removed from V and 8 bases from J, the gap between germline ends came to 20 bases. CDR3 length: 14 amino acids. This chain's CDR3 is CASKDSVTTKGYTF. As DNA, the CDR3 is TGTGCCAGCAAGGACTCGGTGACGACAAAAGGCTACACCTTC.

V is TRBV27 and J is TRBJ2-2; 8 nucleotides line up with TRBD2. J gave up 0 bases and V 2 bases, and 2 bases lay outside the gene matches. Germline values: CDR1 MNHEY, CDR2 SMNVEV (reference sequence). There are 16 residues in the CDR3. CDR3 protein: CASSLQRGPNTGELFF. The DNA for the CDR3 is TGTGCCAGCAGTTTACAGCGGGGGCCGAACACCGGGGAGCTGTTTTTT.

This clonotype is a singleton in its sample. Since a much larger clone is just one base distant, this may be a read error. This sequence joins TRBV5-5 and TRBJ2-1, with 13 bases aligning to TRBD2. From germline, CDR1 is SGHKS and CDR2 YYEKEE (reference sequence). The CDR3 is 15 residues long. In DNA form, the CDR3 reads TGTGGCAGCAGCTCCGGGACTAGCGGGGTCAATGAGCAGTTCTTC. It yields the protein CGSSSGTSGVNEQFF.

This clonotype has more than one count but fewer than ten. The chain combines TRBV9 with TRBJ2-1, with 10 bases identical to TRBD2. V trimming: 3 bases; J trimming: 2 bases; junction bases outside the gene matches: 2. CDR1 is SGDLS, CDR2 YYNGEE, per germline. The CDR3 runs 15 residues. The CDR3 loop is CASSASGGTYNEQFF. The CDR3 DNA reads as TGTGCCAGCAGCGCTAGCGGGGGAACCTACAATGAGCAGTTCTTC.

This CDR3 is CASSYFREDQPQHF. Written as DNA, the CDR3 is TGTGCCAGCAGTTACTTCAGGGAGGATCAGCCCCAGCATTTT. V is TRBV6-8 and J is TRBJ1-5; tentative D call: TRBD1 (5 bases). Trimming stripped 1 base from V and 5 bases from J, with 9 bases between. The germline gives CDR1 MNHGY, CDR2 SAAAGT. The CDR3 consists of 14 residues.

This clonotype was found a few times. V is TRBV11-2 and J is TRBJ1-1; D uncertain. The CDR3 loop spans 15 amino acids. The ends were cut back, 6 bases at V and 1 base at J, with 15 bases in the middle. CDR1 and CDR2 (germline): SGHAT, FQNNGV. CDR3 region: CASRPNQEPNTEAFF. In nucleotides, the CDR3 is TGTGCCAGCAGGCCCAATCAGGAACCGAACACTGAAGCTTTCTTT.

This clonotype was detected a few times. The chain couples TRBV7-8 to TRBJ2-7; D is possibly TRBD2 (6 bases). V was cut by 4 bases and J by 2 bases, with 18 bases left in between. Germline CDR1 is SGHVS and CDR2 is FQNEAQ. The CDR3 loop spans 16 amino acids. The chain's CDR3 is CASSSPGASDTYEQYV. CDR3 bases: TGTGCCAGCAGCTCACCTGGGGCTAGCGACACCTACGAGCAGTACGTC.

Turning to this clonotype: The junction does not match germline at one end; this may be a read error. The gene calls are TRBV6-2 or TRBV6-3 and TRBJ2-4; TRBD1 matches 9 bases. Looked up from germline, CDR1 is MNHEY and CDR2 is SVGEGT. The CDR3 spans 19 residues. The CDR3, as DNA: TGTGCCAGCAGTAACTCTTTCCGGGACAGGGAGTTGGCCAAAAACATTCAGTACTTC. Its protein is CASSNSFRDRELAKNIQYF.

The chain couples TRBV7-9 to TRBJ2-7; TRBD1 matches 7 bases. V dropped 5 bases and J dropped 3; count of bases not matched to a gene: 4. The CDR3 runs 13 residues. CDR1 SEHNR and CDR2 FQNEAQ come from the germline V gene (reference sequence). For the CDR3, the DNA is TGTGCCAGCAGCCCACAGGGGAACTACGAGCAGTACTTC. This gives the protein CASSPQGNYEQYF.

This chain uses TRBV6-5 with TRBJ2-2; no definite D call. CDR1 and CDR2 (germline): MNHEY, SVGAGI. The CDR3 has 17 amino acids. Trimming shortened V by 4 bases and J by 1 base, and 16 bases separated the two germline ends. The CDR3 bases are TGTGCCAGCAGTTTGGGTATAAAAAACCTGAACACCGGGGAGCTGTTTTTT. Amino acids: CASSLGIKNLNTGELFF.

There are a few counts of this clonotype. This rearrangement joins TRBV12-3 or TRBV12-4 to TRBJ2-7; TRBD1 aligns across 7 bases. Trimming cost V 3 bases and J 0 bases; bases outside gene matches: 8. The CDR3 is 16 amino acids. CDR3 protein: CASSFVRDRSSYEQYF. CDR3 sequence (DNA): TGTGCCAGCAGTTTCGTCCGGGACAGATCCTCCTACGAGCAGTACTTC.

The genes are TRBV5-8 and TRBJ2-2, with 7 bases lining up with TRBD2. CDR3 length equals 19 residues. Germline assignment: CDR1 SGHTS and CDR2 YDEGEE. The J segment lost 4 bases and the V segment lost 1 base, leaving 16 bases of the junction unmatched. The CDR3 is CASSLFPVWYASGTGELFF. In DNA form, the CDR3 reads TGTGCCAGCAGCTTGTTCCCCGTTTGGTATGCTAGCGGCACCGGGGAGCTGTTTTTT.

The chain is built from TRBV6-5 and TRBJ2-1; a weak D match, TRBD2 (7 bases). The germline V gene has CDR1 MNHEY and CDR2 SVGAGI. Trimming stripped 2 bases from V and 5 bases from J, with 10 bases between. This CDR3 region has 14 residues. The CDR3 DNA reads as TGTGCCAGCAGTTACAGGGGGGGGCACAATGAGCAGTTCTTC. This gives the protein CASSYRGGHNEQFF.

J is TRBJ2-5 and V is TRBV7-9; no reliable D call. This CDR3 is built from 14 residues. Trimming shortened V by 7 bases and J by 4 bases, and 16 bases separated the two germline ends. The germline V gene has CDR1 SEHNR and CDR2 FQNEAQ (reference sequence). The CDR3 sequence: CASTPNRARETQYF. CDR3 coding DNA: TGTGCCAGCACCCCTAACAGAGCTCGAGAGACCCAGTACTTC.

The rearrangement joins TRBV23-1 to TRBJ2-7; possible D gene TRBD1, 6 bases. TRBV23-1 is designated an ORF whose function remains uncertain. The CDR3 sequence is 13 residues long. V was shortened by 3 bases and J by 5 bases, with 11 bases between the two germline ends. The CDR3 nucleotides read TGCGCCAGCAGTCAGGGGGCAGGGGACGAGCAGTACGTC. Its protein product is CASSQGAGDEQYV.

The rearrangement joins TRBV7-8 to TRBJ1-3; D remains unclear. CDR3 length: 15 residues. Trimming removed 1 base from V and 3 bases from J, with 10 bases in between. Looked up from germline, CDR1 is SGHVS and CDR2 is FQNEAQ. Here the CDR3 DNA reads TGTGCCAGCAGCTTAGATTTCTGGGGTGGAAACACCATATATTTT. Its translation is CASSLDFWGGNTIYF.

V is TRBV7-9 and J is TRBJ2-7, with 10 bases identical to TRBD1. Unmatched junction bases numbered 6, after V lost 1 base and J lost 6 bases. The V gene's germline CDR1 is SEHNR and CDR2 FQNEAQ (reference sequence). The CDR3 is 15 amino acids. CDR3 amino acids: CASSLGGTGVFEQYF. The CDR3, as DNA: TGTGCCAGCAGCTTAGGGGGGACAGGGGTGTTCGAGCAGTACTTC. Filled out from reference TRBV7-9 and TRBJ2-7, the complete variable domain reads DTGVSQNPRHKITKRGQNVTFRCDPISEHNRLYWYRQTLGQGPEFLTYFQNEAQLEKSRLLSDRFSAERPKGSFSTLEIQRTEQGDSAMYLCASSLGGTGVFEQYFGPGTRLTVT.

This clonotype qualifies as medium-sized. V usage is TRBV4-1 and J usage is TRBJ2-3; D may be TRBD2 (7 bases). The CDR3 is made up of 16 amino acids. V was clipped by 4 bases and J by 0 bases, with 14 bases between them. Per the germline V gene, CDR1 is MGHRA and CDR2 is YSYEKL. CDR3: CASSPPRGRSTDTQYF. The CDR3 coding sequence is TGCGCCAGCAGCCCGCCGCGGGGGCGTAGCACAGATACGCAGTATTTT.

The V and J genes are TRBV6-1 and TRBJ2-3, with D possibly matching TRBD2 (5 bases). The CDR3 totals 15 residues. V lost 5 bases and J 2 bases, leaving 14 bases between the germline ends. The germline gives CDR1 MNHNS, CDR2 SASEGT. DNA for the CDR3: TGTGCCAGCAGTAAGGGAGAGCCATTCACAGATACGCAGTATTTT. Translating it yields CASSKGEPFTDTQYF.

DNA for the CDR3: TGTGCCAGCAGCCCCGGACGTCCCGGGCAGTTCTTC. Its translation: CASSPGRPGQFF. V usage is TRBV7-8 and J usage is TRBJ2-1; D is unclear. CDR1 SGHVS and CDR2 FQNEAQ come from the germline V gene. V lost 5 bases, J lost 12 bases, and 14 bases lay in between. The CDR3 runs 12 residues.

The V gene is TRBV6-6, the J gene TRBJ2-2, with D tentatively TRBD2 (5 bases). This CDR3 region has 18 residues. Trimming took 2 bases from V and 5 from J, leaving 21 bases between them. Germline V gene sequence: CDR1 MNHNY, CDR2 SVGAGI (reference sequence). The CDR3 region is CASSYRRPETTLTGELFF. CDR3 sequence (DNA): TGTGCCAGCAGTTACCGCCGGCCCGAGACTACCTTAACCGGGGAGCTGTTTTTT.